This TCR beta chain was captured by sequencing in a study of cytomegalovirus exposure and HLA in healthy donors. Study details: There were 100 million to 120 million unique TCR beta sequences, drawn from 200 million or so T cells, in an earlier analysis. Study conclusions and caveats: It was in a later analysis that TCR association rates were seen to vary by HLA locus, highest for DRB1 and lowest for HLA-C.

For this clone: What it binds is not known.

In the PCR, 60 Vbeta and 13 Jbeta primers were used. Clones were sequenced by immunoSEQ multiplex PCR, and TCRdb holds only the in-frame ones, with some missing. The sample holds about 130,000 clones, approximately 80% seen once. With 4 bases clipped from V and 5 bases from J, the junction kept 10 bases outside the gene matches. The CDR3 runs 17 residues. CDR1 MNHNS and CDR2 SASEGT come from the germline V gene. Material for sequencing was PBMCs. This receptor was taken from a man under 40 in good health and CMV-seropositive. This chain connects TRBV6-1 to TRBJ2-5, with 13 bases identical to TRBD2. DNA of the CDR3: TGTGCCAGCAGTGCCACTAGCGGGGGGGCCGGTGTTGAGACCCAGTACTTC. Translating gives CASSATSGGAGVETQYF.